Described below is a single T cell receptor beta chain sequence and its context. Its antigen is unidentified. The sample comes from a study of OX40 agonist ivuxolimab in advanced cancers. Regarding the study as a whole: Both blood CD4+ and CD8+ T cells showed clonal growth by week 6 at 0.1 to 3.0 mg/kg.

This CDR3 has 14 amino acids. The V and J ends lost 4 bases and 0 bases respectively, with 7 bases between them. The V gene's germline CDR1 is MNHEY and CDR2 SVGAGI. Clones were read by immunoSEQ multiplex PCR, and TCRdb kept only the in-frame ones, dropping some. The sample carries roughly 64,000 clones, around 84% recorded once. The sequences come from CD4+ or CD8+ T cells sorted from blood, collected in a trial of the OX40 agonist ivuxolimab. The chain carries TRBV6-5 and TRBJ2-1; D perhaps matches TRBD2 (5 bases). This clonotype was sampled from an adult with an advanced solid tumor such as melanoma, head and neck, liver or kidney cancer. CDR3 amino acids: CASSFAGSYNEQFF. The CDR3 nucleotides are TGTGCCAGCAGTTTTGCGGGCTCCTACAATGAGCAGTTCTTC.